Listed here are 4 T cell receptor beta chains from one sample, sequenced in a study of blood T cell repertoires in COVID-19. Generated by immunoSEQ multiplex PCR, the TCRdb table keeps only in-frame clones and is missing some. The sample holds around 240,000 clones, 75% to 90% seen once. Input material: PBMCs or T cells enriched from blood (not recorded which). All receptors derive from a woman between 45 and 65 years old who had recovered from COVID-19.

The chain is built from TRBV28 and TRBJ1-2; tentatively, D is TRBD1 (6 bases). This CDR3 contains 13 residues. V dropped 5 bases and J dropped 1 base, with 8 bases sitting between them. Germline lookup yields CDR1 MDHEN and CDR2 SYDVKM. CDR3 loop: CASSVQGNYGYTF. The CDR3 DNA reads as TGTGCCAGCAGTGTACAGGGTAACTATGGCTACACCTTC.

The chain couples TRBV29-1 to TRBJ2-3, with TRBD2 as a possible D gene (6 bases). Between the trimmed V and J ends, which lost 0 bases and 4 bases, there was a span of 11 bases. Germline V gene lookup returns CDR1 SQVTM and CDR2 ANQGSEA. This CDR3 has 14 residues. CDR3 loop: CSVEEEGRPDTQYF. In DNA form, the CDR3 reads TGCAGCGTTGAAGAGGAGGGGCGCCCAGATACGCAGTATTTT.

This chain uses TRBV2 with TRBJ1-5; D is unresolved. The V gene lost 3 bases and the J gene lost 0 bases, with 9 bases spanning the gap. Germline lookup yields CDR1 SNHLY and CDR2 FYNNEI. The CDR3 sequence is 15 residues long. The CDR3: CASSEATGSNQPQHF. As DNA, the CDR3 is TGTGCCAGCAGTGAGGCGACTGGTAGCAATCAGCCCCAGCATTTT.

The V call is TRBV11-3, the J call TRBJ2-7; D ambiguous. With 5 bases removed from V and 3 bases from J, the gap between germline ends came to 11 bases. Germline V gene lookup returns CDR1 SGHNT and CDR2 YENEEA. CDR3 length equals 13 residues. The CDR3 here is CASSLSENYEQYF. The CDR3 region has the DNA TGTGCCAGCAGCCTAAGCGAAAACTACGAGCAGTACTTC.